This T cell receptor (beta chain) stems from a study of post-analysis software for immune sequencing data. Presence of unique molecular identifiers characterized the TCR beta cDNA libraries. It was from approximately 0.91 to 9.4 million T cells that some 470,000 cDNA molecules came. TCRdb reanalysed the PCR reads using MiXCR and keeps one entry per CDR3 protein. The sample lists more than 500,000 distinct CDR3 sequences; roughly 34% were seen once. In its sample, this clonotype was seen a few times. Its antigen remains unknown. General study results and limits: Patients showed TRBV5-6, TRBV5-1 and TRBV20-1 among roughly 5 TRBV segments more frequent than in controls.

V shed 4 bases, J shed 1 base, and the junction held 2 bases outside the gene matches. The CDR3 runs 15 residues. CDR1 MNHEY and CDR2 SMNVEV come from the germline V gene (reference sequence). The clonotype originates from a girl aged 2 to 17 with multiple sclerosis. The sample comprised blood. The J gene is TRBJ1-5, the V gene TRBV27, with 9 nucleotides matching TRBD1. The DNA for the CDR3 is TGTGCCAGCAGTTGGGGGACAGGGAGCAATCAGCCCCAGCATTTT. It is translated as CASSWGTGSNQPQHF.